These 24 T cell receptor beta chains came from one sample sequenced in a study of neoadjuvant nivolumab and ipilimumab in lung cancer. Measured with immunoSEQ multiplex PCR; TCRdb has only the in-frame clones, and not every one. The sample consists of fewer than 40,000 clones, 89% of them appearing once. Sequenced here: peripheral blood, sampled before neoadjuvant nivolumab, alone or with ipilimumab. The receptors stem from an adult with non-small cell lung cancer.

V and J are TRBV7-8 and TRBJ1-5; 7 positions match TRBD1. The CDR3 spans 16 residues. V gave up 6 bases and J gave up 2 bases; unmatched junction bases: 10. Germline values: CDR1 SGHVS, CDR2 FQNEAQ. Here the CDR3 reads CASSSAGGVGNQPQHF. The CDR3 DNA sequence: TGTGCCAGCAGTTCCGCAGGGGGAGTAGGCAATCAGCCCCAGCATTTT.

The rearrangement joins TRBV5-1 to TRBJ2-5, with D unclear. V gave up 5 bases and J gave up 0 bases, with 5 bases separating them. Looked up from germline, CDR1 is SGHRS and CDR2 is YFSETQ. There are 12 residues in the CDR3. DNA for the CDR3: TGCGCCAGCAGGGCAAACCAAGAGACCCAGTACTTC. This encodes CASRANQETQYF.

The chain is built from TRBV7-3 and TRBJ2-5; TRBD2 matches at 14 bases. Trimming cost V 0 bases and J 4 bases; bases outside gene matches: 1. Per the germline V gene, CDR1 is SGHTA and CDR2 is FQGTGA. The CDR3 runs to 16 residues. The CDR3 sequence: CASSLTGLAGGETQYF. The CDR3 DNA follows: TGTGCCAGCAGCTTAACTGGACTAGCGGGAGGAGAGACCCAGTACTTC.

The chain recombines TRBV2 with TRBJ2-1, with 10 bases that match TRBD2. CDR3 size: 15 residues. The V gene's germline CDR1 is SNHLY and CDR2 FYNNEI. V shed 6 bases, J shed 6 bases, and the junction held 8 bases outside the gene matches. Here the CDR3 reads CASSLLAGVSNEQFF. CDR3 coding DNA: TGTGCCAGCAGCCTGCTAGCGGGAGTCAGCAATGAGCAGTTCTTC.

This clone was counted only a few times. CDR3 amino acids: CASSYSGQGPYEQYF. The CDR3 nucleotides are TGTGCCAGCAGTTACTCCGGACAGGGCCCCTACGAGCAGTACTTC. This chain connects TRBV6-5 to TRBJ2-7; 8 nucleotides match TRBD1. Germline assignment: CDR1 MNHEY and CDR2 SVGAGI. Trimming cost V 0 bases and J 2 bases; bases outside gene matches: 3. The CDR3 totals 15 residues.

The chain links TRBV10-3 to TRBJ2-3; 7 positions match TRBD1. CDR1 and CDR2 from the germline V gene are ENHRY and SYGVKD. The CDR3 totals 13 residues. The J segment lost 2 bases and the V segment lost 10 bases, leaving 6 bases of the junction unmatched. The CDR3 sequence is CATRDSLTDTQYF. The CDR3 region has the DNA TGTGCCACCAGGGACAGCCTCACAGATACGCAGTATTTT.

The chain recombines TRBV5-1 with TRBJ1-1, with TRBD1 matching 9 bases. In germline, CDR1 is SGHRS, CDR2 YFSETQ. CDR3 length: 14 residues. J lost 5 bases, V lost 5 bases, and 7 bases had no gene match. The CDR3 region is CASRLTGGRTEAFF. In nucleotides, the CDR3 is TGCGCCAGCAGATTGACAGGGGGAAGGACTGAAGCTTTCTTT.

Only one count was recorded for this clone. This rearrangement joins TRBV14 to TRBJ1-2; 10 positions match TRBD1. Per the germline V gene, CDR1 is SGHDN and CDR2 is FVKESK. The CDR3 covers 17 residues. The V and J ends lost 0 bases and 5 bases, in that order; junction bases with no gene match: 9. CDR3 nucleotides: TGTGCCAGCAGCCAAGATTACCGACAGGGGGCCTTGTATGGCTACACCTTC. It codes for CASSQDYRQGALYGYTF.

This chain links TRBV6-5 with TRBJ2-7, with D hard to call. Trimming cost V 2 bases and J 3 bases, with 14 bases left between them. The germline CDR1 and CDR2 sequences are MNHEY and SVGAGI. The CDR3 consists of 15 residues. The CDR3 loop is CASSYRAALDYEQYF. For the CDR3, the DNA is TGTGCCAGCAGTTACCGGGCCGCTCTGGACTACGAGCAGTACTTC.

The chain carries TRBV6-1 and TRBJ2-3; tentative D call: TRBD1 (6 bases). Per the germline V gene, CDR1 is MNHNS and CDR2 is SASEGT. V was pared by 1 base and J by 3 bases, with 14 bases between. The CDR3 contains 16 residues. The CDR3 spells CASSEETGFLTDTQYF. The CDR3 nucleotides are TGTGCCAGCAGTGAAGAAACAGGGTTTTTAACAGATACGCAGTATTTT.

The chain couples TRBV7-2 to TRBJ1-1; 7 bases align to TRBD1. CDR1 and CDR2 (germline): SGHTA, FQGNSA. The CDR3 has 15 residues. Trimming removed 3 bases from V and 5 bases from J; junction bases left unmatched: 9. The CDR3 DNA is TGTGCCAGCAGCTTTACAGCCATGACAGGGACTGAAGCTTTCTTT. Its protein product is CASSFTAMTGTEAFF.

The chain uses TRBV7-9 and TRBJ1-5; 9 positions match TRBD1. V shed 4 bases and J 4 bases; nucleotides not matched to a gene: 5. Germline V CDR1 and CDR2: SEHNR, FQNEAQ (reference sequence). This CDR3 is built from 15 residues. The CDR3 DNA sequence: TGTGCCAGCAGCTCAACGACAGGGGGTAATCAGCCCCAGCATTTT. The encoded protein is CASSSTTGGNQPQHF.

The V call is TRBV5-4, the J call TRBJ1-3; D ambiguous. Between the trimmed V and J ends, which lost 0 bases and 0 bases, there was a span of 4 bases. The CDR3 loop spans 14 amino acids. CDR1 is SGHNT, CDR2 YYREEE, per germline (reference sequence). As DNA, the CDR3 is TGTGCCAGCAGCTTGGGAAGCTCTGGAAACACCATATATTTT. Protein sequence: CASSLGSSGNTIYF.

The CDR3, as DNA: TGCGCCAGCAGTGATTTCCGGCTAGCGGGAAACGCAGATACGCAGTATTTT. Protein product: CASSDFRLAGNADTQYF. The chain recombines TRBV10-2 with TRBJ2-3, with 9 bases matching TRBD2. Germline-derived CDR1 and CDR2 are WSHSY and SAAADI. Losses at the gene ends were 3 bases for V and 4 bases for J; bases not matched to a gene: 11. CDR3 length: 17 amino acids.

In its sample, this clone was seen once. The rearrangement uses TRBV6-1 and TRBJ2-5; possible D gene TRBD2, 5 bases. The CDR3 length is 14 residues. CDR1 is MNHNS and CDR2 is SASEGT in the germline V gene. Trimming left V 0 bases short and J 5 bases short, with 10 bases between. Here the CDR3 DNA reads TGTGCCAGCAGTGAAGCGCGCGGAGGTGAGACCCAGTACTTC. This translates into CASSEARGGETQYF.

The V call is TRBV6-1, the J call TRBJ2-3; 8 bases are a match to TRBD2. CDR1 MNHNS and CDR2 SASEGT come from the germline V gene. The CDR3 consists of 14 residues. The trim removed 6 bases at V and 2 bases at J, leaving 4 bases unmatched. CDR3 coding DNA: TGTGCCAGCAGCGGACTAGCAGACACAGATACGCAGTATTTT. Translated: CASSGLADTDTQYF.

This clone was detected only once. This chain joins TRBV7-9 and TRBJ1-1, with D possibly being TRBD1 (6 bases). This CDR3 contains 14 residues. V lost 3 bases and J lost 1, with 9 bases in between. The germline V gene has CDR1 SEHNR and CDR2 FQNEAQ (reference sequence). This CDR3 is CASSFQQGNTEAFF. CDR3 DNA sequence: TGTGCCAGCAGCTTTCAACAGGGGAACACTGAAGCTTTCTTT. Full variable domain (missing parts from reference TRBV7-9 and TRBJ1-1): DTGVSQNPRHKITKRGQNVTFRCDPISEHNRLYWYRQTLGQGPEFLTYFQNEAQLEKSRLLSDRFSAERPKGSFSTLEIQRTEQGDSAMYLCASSFQQGNTEAFFGQGTRLTVV.

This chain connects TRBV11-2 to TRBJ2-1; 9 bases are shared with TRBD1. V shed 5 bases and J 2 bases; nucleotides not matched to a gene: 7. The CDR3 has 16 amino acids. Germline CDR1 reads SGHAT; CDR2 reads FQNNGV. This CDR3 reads CASSASGTGTYNEQFF. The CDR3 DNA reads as TGTGCCAGCAGCGCATCCGGGACAGGGACCTACAATGAGCAGTTCTTC.

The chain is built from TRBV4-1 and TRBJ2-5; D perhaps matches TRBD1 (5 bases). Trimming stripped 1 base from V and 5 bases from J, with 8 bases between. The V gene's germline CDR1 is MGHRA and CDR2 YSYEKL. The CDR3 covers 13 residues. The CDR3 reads CASSQVGVETQYF. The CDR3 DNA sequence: TGCGCCAGCAGCCAAGTAGGGGTGGAGACCCAGTACTTC.

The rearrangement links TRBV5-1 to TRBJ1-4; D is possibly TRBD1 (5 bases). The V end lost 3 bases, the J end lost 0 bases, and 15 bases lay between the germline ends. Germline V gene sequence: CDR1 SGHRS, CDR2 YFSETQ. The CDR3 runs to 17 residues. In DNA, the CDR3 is TGCGCCAGCAGCTCTGGGGTTGGGGCTGCAACTAATGAAAAACTGTTTTTT. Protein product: CASSSGVGAATNEKLFF.

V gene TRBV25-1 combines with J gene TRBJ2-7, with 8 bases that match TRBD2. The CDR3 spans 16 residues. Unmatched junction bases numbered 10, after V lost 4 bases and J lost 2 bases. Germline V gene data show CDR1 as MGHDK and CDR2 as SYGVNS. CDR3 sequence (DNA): TGTGCCAGCAGTGCCATATTGGGACTAGGGGCCTACGAGCAGTACTTC. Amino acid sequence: CASSAILGLGAYEQYF.

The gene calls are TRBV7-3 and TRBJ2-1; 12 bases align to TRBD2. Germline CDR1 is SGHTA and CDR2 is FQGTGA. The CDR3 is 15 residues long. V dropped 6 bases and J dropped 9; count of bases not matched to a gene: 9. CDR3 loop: CASSPRLAGDGEQFF. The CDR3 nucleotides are TGTGCCAGCAGTCCCCGACTAGCGGGAGACGGTGAGCAGTTCTTC.

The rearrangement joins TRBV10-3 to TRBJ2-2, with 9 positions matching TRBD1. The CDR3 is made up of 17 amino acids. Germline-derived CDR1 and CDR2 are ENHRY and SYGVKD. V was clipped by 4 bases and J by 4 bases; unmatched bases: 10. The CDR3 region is CAISGTGVGRSTGELFF. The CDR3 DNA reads TGTGCCATCAGTGGGACAGGGGTCGGGAGAAGCACCGGGGAGCTGTTTTTT.

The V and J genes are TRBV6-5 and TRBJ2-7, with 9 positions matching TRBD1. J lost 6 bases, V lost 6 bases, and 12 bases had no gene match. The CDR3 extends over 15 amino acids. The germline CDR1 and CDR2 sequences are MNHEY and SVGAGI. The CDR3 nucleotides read TGTGCCAGCAGCCCTATGGGGACAGGGAGCGTCGAGCAGTACTTC. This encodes CASSPMGTGSVEQYF.